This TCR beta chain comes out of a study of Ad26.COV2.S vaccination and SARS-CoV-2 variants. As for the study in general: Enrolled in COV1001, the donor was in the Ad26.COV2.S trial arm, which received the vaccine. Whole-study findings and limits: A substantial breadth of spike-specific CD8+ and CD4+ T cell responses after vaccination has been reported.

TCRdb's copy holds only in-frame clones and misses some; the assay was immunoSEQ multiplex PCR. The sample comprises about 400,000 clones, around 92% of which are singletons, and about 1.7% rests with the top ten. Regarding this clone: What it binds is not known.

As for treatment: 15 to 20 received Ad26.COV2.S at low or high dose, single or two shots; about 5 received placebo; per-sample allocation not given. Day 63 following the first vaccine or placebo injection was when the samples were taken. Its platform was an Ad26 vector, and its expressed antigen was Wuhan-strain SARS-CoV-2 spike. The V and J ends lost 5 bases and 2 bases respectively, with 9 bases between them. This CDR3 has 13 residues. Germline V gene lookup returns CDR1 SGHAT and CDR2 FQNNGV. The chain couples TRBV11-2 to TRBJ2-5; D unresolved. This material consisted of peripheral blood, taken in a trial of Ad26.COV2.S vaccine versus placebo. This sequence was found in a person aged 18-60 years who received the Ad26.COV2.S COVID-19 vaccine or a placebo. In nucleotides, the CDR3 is TGTGCCAGCAGCCCTCGCCAACAAGAGACCCAGTACTTC. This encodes CASSPRQQETQYF.